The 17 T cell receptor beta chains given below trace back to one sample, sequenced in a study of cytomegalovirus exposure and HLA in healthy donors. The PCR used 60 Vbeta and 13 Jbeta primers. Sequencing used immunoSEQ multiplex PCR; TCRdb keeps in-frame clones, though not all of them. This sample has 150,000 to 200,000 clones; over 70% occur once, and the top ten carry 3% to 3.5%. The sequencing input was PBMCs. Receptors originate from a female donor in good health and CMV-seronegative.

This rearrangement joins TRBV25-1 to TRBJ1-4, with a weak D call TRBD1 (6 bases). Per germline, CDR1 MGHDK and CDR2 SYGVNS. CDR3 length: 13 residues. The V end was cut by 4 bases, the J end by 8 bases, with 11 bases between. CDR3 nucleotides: TGTGCCAGCAGTGCCAGGGGTCGGGAAAAACTGTTTTTT. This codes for CASSARGREKLFF.

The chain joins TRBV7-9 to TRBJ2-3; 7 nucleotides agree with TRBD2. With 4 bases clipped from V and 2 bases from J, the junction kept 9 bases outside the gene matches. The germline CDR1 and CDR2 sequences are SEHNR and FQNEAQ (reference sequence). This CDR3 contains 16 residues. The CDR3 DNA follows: TGTGCCAGCAGCTCCTTAGGGACTACTTCCACAGATACGCAGTATTTT. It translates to CASSSLGTTSTDTQYF.

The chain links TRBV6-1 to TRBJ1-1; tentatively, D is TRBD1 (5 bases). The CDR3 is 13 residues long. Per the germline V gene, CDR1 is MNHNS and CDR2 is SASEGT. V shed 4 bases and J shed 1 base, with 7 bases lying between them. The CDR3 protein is CASSATGNTEAFF. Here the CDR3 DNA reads TGTGCCAGCAGTGCTACAGGGAACACTGAAGCTTTCTTT.

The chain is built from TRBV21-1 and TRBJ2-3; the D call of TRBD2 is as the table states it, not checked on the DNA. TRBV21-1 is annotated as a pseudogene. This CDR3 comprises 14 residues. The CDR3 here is CASSRISGRDTQYF. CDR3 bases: TGTGCCAGCAGCAGAATTAGCGGGAGAGATACGCAGTATTTT.

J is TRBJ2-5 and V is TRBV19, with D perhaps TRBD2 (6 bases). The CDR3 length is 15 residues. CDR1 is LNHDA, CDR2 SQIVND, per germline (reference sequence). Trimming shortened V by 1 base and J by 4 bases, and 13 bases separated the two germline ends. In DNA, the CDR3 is TGTGCCAGTAGTATAGTTCCGGGAGTCGGAGAGACCCAGTACTTC. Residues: CASSIVPGVGETQYF.

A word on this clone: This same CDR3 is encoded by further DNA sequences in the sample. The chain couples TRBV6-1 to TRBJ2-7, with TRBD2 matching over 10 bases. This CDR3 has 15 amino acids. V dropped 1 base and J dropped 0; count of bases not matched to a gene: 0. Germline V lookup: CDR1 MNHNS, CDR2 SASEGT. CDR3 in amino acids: CASSEGTSGSYEQYF. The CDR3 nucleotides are TGTGCCAGCAGTGAAGGGACTAGCGGCTCCTACGAGCAGTACTTC.

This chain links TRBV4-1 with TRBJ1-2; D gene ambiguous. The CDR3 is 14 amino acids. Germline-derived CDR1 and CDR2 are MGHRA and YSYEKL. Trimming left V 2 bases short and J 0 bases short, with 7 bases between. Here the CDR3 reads CASSQPTSNYGYTF. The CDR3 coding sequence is TGCGCCAGCAGCCAACCAACTTCTAACTATGGCTACACCTTC.

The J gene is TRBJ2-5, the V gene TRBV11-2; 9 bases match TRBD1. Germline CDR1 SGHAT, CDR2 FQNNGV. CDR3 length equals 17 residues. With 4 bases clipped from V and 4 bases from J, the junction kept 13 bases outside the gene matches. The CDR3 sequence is CASSSEAGQGRGETQYF. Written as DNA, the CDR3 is TGTGCCAGCAGCTCGGAGGCGGGACAGGGACGGGGAGAGACCCAGTACTTC. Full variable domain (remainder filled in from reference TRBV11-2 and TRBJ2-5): EAGVAQSPRYKIIEKRQSVAFWCNPISGHATLYWYQQILGQGPKLLIQFQNNGVVDDSQLPKDRFSAERLKGVDSTLKIQPAKLEDSAVYLCASSSEAGQGRGETQYFGPGTRLLVL.

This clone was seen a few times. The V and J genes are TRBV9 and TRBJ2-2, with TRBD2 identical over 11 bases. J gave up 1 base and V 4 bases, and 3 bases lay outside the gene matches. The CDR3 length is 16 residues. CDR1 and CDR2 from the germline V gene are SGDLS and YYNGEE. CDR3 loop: CASSPGTSGNTGELFF. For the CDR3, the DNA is TGTGCCAGCAGCCCAGGGACTAGCGGGAACACCGGGGAGCTGTTTTTT. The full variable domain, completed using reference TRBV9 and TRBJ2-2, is DSGVTQTPKHLITATGQRVTLRCSPRSGDLSVYWYQQSLDQGLQFLIQYYNGEERAKGNILERFSAQQFPDLHSELNLSSLELGDSALYFCASSPGTSGNTGELFFGEGSRLTVL.

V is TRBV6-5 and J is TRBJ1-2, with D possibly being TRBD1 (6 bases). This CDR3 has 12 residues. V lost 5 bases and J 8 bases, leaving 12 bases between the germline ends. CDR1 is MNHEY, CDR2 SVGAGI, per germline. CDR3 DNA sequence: TGTGCCAGCAGTCGGGACATGGAAGGCTACACCTTC. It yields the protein CASSRDMEGYTF.

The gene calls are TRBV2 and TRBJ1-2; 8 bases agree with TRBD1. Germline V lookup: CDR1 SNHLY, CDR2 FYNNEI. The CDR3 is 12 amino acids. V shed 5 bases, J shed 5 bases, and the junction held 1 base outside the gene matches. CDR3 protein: CASSTGGYGYTF. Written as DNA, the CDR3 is TGTGCCAGCAGTACAGGGGGTTATGGCTACACCTTC.

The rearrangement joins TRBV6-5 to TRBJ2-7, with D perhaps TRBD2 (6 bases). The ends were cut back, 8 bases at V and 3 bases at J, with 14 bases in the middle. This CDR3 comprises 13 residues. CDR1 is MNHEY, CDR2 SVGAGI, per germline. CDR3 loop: CASGAAGVYEQYF. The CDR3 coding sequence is TGTGCCAGCGGCGCAGCGGGCGTCTACGAGCAGTACTTC.

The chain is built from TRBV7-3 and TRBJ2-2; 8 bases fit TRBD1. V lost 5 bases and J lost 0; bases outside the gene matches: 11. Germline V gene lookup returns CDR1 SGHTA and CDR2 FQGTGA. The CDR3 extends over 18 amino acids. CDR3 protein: CASSPGTGLFPNTGELFF. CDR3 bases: TGTGCCAGCAGCCCAGGGACAGGACTATTCCCGAACACCGGGGAGCTGTTTTTT.

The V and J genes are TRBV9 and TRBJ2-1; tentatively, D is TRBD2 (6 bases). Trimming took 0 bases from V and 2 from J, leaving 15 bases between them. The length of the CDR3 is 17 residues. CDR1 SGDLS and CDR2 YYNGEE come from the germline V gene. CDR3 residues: CASSVASGGVTYNEQFF. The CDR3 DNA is TGTGCCAGCAGCGTAGCCTCCGGGGGTGTGACCTACAATGAGCAGTTCTTC.

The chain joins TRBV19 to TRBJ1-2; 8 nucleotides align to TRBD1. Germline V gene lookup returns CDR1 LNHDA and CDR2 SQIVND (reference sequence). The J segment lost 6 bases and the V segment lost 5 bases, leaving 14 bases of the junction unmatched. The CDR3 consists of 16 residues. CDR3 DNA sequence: TGTGCCAGTAGTGCCCGGGACAGGCTGTGGGGAGATGGCTACACCTTC. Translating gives CASSARDRLWGDGYTF.

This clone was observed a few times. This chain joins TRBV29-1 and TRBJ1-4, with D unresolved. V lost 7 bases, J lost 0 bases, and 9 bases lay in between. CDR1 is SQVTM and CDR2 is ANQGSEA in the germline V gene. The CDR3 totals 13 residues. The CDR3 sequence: CSGSHATNEKLFF. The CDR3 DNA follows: TGCAGCGGAAGCCACGCAACTAATGAAAAACTGTTTTTT.

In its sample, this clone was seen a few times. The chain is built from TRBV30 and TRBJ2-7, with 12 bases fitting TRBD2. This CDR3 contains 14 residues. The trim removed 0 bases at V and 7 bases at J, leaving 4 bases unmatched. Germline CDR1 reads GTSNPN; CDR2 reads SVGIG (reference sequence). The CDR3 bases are TGTGCCTGGAGTGTGGGTCTAGCGGGAGGGGAGCAGTACTTC. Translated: CAWSVGLAGGEQYF.